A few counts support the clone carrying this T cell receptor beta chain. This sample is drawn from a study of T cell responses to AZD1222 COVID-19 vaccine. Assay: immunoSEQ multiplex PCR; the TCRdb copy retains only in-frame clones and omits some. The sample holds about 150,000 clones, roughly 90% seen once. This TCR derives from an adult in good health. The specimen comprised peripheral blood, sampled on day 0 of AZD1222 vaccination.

The CDR3 sequence is CASSIGTGTEAFF. DNA of the CDR3: TGTGCCAGCAGCATCGGGACGGGCACTGAAGCTTTCTTT. The chain has TRBV11-3 and TRBJ1-1, with a tentative D call TRBD1 (5 bases). Per the germline V gene, CDR1 is SGHNT and CDR2 is YENEEA. The CDR3 covers 13 residues. V lost 5 bases and J 4 bases, leaving 11 bases between the germline ends.